Each of the 27 T cell receptor beta chains below was sequenced from the same sample in a study of cytomegalovirus exposure and HLA in healthy donors. Primers for the PCR totalled 60 Vbeta and 13 Jbeta. The method was immunoSEQ multiplex PCR; TCRdb's version includes in-frame clones alone and lacks a portion of them. The sample gives nearly 110,000 clones, approximately 74% of which show up once; 12% to 15% is in the top ten. Source material: PBMCs. Receptor source: a woman in her 40s in good health and CMV-seropositive.

The table lists this clone with a few counts. The chain links TRBV20-1 to TRBJ2-1; D unclear. CDR1 DFQATT and CDR2 SNEGSKA come from the germline V gene (reference sequence). This CDR3 spans 10 amino acids. Trimming stripped 3 bases from V and 5 bases from J, with 2 bases between. The CDR3 DNA is TGCAGTGCTAGTAACAATGAGCAGTTCTTC. Amino acids: CSASNNEQFF.

Only a few counts were recorded for this clone. The chain joins TRBV6-1 to TRBJ2-3, with D tentatively TRBD2 (6 bases). V was shortened by 2 bases and J by 0 bases, with 12 bases between the two germline ends. This CDR3 has 16 residues. Germline values: CDR1 MNHNS, CDR2 SASEGT. The CDR3 DNA is TGTGCCAGCAGTGAATCCCAGCGGGTTAGCACAGATACGCAGTATTTT. It yields the protein CASSESQRVSTDTQYF.

The chain carries TRBV4-2 and TRBJ2-3, with 8 bases that match TRBD2. The germline V gene encodes CDR1 LGHNA and CDR2 YNFKEQ. The V segment lost 1 base and the J segment 0 bases; nucleotides outside the gene matches: 12. This CDR3 contains 19 residues. The CDR3 spells CASSQASGLAVTSTDTQYF. For the CDR3, the DNA is TGTGCCAGCAGCCAAGCGTCCGGACTAGCAGTTACTAGCACAGATACGCAGTATTTT.

In this sample, this clone turned up once. The rearrangement uses TRBV5-1 and TRBJ2-7, with D possibly being TRBD2 (6 bases). The CDR3 covers 14 residues. V lost 4 bases, J lost 1 base, and 12 bases lay in between. Per germline, CDR1 SGHRS and CDR2 YFSETQ. The CDR3 loop reads CASSPEGHSYEQYF. As DNA, the CDR3 is TGCGCCAGCAGCCCGGAGGGCCATTCCTACGAGCAGTACTTC.

The chain employs TRBV7-6 and TRBJ2-5; maybe TRBD2 (5 bases). Trimming left V 2 bases short and J 1 base short, with 8 bases between. The V gene's germline CDR1 is SGHVS and CDR2 FNYEAQ. The CDR3 totals 14 residues. CDR3 loop: CASSLRLPQETQYF. CDR3 in DNA: TGTGCCAGCAGCTTACGACTACCCCAAGAGACCCAGTACTTC.

The rearrangement links TRBV2 to TRBJ1-1, with D hard to call. CDR3 length: 13 residues. Trimming removed 6 bases at V and 6 bases at J, with 14 bases between. The germline V gene has CDR1 SNHLY and CDR2 FYNNEI. CDR3 protein: CASRQVESSEAFF. The CDR3 region has the DNA TGTGCCAGCAGGCAAGTGGAGTCATCTGAAGCTTTCTTT. Variable domain in full (rest from reference TRBV2 and TRBJ1-1): EPEVTQTPSHQVTQMGQEVILRCVPISNHLYFYWYRQILGQKVEFLVSFYNNEISEKSEIFDDQFSVERPDGSNFTLKIRSTKLEDSAMYFCASRQVESSEAFFGQGTRLTVV.

The chain has TRBV29-1 and TRBJ1-2, with no clear D. This CDR3 has 15 residues. Trimming left V 5 bases short and J 3 bases short, with 19 bases between. Germline V gene sequence: CDR1 SQVTM, CDR2 ANQGSEA. The DNA of the CDR3 is TGCAGCGTTCCACCCGGACTAGGGCATTACTATGGCTACACCTTC. Translation gives CSVPPGLGHYYGYTF.

The chain couples TRBV6-5 to TRBJ1-4; a weak D match, TRBD1 (6 bases). Germline values: CDR1 MNHEY, CDR2 SVGAGI. CDR3 length equals 13 residues. V was shortened by 5 bases and J by 11 bases, with 15 bases between the two germline ends. The CDR3 nucleotides are TGTGCCAGCAGTCTTGACAGGTCGGGGAAACTGTTTTTT. Protein sequence: CASSLDRSGKLFF.

J is TRBJ2-1 and V is TRBV5-1; 11 bases match TRBD2. This CDR3 comprises 15 residues. The V and J ends lost 0 bases and 6 bases, in that order; junction bases with no gene match: 2. The germline gives CDR1 SGHRS, CDR2 YFSETQ. CDR3 DNA: TGCGCCAGCAGCTTGGAGCTAGCGGGGGGCAATGAGCAGTTCTTC. Its protein product is CASSLELAGGNEQFF.

The rearrangement uses TRBV4-3 and TRBJ1-1; 7 bases match TRBD1. Germline CDR1 reads LGHNA; CDR2 reads YSLEER. The ends lost 1 base at V and 7 bases at J; junction bases unmatched: 9. This CDR3 is built from 15 residues. CDR3 sequence (DNA): TGCGCCAGCAGCCAAGGAGGGACAGATATACATGAAGCTTTCTTT. It yields the protein CASSQGGTDIHEAFF.

The rearrangement joins TRBV27 to TRBJ1-1, with D uncertain. The CDR3 length is 12 residues. Between the trimmed V and J ends, which lost 5 bases and 0 bases, there was a span of 4 bases. Germline-derived CDR1 and CDR2 are MNHEY and SMNVEV (reference sequence). This chain's CDR3 is CASSTVNTEAFF. In nucleotides, the CDR3 is TGTGCCAGCAGTACGGTGAACACTGAAGCTTTCTTT.

The chain links TRBV9 to TRBJ2-1; 10 nucleotides match TRBD2. The length of the CDR3 is 18 residues. Germline trimming cut 6 bases from V and 6 bases from J; bases unmatched to any gene: 18. CDR1 and CDR2 (germline): SGDLS, YYNGEE. The CDR3 coding sequence is TGTGCCAGCAAGGGAGGTGCTAGCGGGGGTCTTGGCGGCAATGAGCAGTTCTTC. Its translation: CASKGGASGGLGGNEQFF.

This chain connects TRBV29-1 to TRBJ2-3; D is unresolved. The V gene's germline CDR1 is SQVTM and CDR2 ANQGSEA. This CDR3 region has 10 residues. V lost 5 bases, J lost 9 bases, and 9 bases lay in between. Here the CDR3 DNA reads TGCAGCGTTCATGAGAACACGCAGTATTTT. It translates to CSVHENTQYF.

The rearrangement joins TRBV29-1 to TRBJ1-6; a weak D match, TRBD1 (5 bases). V lost 5 bases, J lost 7 bases, and 15 bases lay in between. The CDR3 covers 14 residues. Germline V gene data show CDR1 as SQVTM and CDR2 as ANQGSEA. The CDR3 DNA follows: TGCAGCGTTCAGCTACAGGCGGGGAATTCACCCCTCCACTTT. This sequence encodes CSVQLQAGNSPLHF. The full variable domain, its missing parts supplied by reference TRBV29-1 and TRBJ1-6, is SAVISQKPSRDICQRGTSLTIQCQVDSQVTMMFWYRQQPGQSLTLIATANQGSEATYESGFVIDKFPISRPNLTFSTLTVSNMSPEDSSIYLCSVQLQAGNSPLHFGNGTRLTVT.

The rearrangement joins TRBV5-1 to TRBJ2-1; D ambiguous. Germline V gene sequence: CDR1 SGHRS, CDR2 YFSETQ. This CDR3 contains 14 residues. Trimming cost V 0 bases and J 5 bases, with 9 bases left between them. The CDR3 loop reads CASSLGVPNNEQFF. In DNA, the CDR3 is TGCGCCAGCAGCTTGGGAGTCCCAAACAATGAGCAGTTCTTC.

This clone has just a few counts. This chain connects TRBV4-3 to TRBJ1-5; D gene uncertain. Trimming left V 1 base short and J 5 bases short, with 9 bases between. Germline values: CDR1 LGHNA, CDR2 YSLEER. The CDR3 is 14 residues long. The CDR3 protein is CASSQGGSDQPQHF. CDR3 nucleotide sequence: TGCGCCAGCAGCCAAGGCGGTAGTGATCAGCCCCAGCATTTT.

This rearrangement joins TRBV19 to TRBJ2-3, with 12 bases aligning to TRBD1. V was clipped by 3 bases and J by 6 bases; unmatched bases: 10. Germline V lookup: CDR1 LNHDA, CDR2 SQIVND (reference sequence). CDR3 length: 17 residues. The CDR3 sequence is CASSIGPGQGAPDTQYF. CDR3 DNA sequence: TGTGCCAGTAGTATTGGGCCGGGACAGGGGGCGCCCGATACGCAGTATTTT.

The chain carries TRBV2 and TRBJ2-3, with a tentative D call TRBD1 (6 bases). The CDR3 has 14 amino acids. Germline-derived CDR1 and CDR2 are SNHLY and FYNNEI. The ends were cut back, 3 bases at V and 7 bases at J, with 14 bases in the middle. This CDR3 is CASSEVRGQHTQYF. CDR3 nucleotides: TGTGCCAGCAGTGAGGTCAGGGGTCAACATACGCAGTATTTT.

This chain uses TRBV7-9 with TRBJ2-1; TRBD1 is a possible D gene (6 bases). Trimming took 1 base from V and 15 from J, leaving 13 bases between them. Germline V gives CDR1 SEHNR, CDR2 FQNEAQ (reference sequence). The CDR3 sequence is 12 residues long. CDR3 protein: CASSLERTALFF. CDR3 in DNA: TGTGCCAGCAGCTTAGAGAGGACAGCACTGTTCTTC.

The chain combines TRBV15 with TRBJ2-7; 9 nucleotides line up with TRBD1. The CDR3 is 17 amino acids. CDR1 LNHNV and CDR2 YYDKDF come from the germline V gene (reference sequence). J lost 3 bases, V lost 0 bases, and 9 bases had no gene match. CDR3 sequence (DNA): TGTGCCACCAGCAGAGATCTCGTGGACAGGGGCTACTACGAGCAGTACTTC. Its protein product is CATSRDLVDRGYYEQYF.

The rearrangement links TRBV10-3 to TRBJ2-4; D not resolved. Between the trimmed V and J ends, which lost 3 bases and 7 bases, there was a span of 10 bases. CDR3 length equals 13 residues. CDR1 ENHRY and CDR2 SYGVKD come from the germline V gene. CDR3 residues: CAISEEVWNIQYF. Here the CDR3 DNA reads TGTGCCATCAGTGAAGAGGTCTGGAACATTCAGTACTTC.

The rearrangement uses TRBV12-5 and TRBJ2-5; TRBD1 matches at 11 bases. This CDR3 is 19 amino acids long. The V segment lost 0 bases and the J segment 6 bases; nucleotides outside the gene matches: 15. CDR1 and CDR2 (germline): LGHNT, FRNRAP. The CDR3 is CASGLVRSCPGQGEQTQYF. CDR3 in DNA: TGTGCTAGTGGTTTGGTACGCTCATGCCCGGGACAGGGGGAGCAGACCCAGTACTTC. Looking up the rest from reference TRBV12-5 and TRBJ2-5 gives the full variable domain: DARVTQTPRHKVTEMGQEVTMRCQPILGHNTVFWYRQTMMQGLELLAYFRNRAPLDDSGMPKDRFSAEMPDATLATLKIQPSEPRDSAVYFCASGLVRSCPGQGEQTQYFGPGTRLLVL.

The CDR3 loop reads CASSPFPRGTTEAFF. As DNA, the CDR3 is TGTGCCAGCTCACCATTCCCCCGGGGAACGACTGAAGCTTTCTTT. The J gene is TRBJ1-1, the V gene TRBV18; D not certain. In germline, CDR1 is KGHSH, CDR2 LQKENI. The germline V and J ends were trimmed by 2 bases and 5 bases, with 15 bases remaining between them. The CDR3 covers 15 residues.

The chain joins TRBV29-1 to TRBJ2-2; D not resolved. V lost 1 base and J lost 1, with 10 bases in between. This CDR3 is 15 amino acids long. Germline CDR1 is SQVTM and CDR2 is ANQGSEA. The CDR3 protein is CSVEVAALNTGELFF. The CDR3 bases are TGCAGCGTTGAAGTTGCGGCCCTGAACACCGGGGAGCTGTTTTTT.

The chain employs TRBV19 and TRBJ1-4; TRBD1 matches at 7 bases. V was pared by 5 bases and J by 8 bases, with 8 bases of the junction left unmatched. This CDR3 has 14 residues. Germline V gene data show CDR1 as LNHDA and CDR2 as SQIVND (reference sequence). DNA of the CDR3: TGTGCCAGTAGTTTGACAGGGCTTGGGGAAAAACTGTTTTTT. This encodes CASSLTGLGEKLFF.

The rearrangement joins TRBV5-1 to TRBJ1-5; D ambiguous. The germline V and J ends were trimmed by 0 bases and 4 bases, with 11 bases remaining between them. Germline V lookup: CDR1 SGHRS, CDR2 YFSETQ. The CDR3 extends over 15 amino acids. The CDR3 nucleotides read TGCGCCAGCAGCTTGGTACCAGGCGGGAATCAGCCCCAGCATTTT. Its protein product is CASSLVPGGNQPQHF.

This clone was picked up one time. The chain couples TRBV19 to TRBJ2-3; 10 bases align to TRBD2. Germline lookup yields CDR1 LNHDA and CDR2 SQIVND (reference sequence). The CDR3 covers 13 residues. J was trimmed by 10 bases and V by 3 bases; bases with no gene match: 4. This CDR3 is CASSIGLADPQYF. As DNA, the CDR3 is TGTGCCAGTAGTATTGGACTAGCGGATCCGCAGTATTTT.